Listed here are 21 T cell receptor beta chains from one sample, sequenced in a study of cytomegalovirus exposure and HLA in healthy donors. PCR primers comprised 60 Vbeta and 13 Jbeta primers. The method was immunoSEQ multiplex PCR; TCRdb's version includes in-frame clones alone and lacks a portion of them. This table holds about 77,000 clones, roughly 78% found once. Sequencing was carried out using PBMCs. The receptors derive from a man aged 40-49 years in good health and CMV-seronegative.

This clone was seen only once. V is TRBV7-2 and J is TRBJ2-1, with 9 bases that match TRBD2. Germline lookup yields CDR1 SGHTA and CDR2 FQGNSA. There are 14 residues in the CDR3. V was pared by 7 bases and J by 4 bases, with 5 bases of the junction left unmatched. This CDR3 reads CASKAGGPYNEQFF. The CDR3 coding sequence is TGTGCCAGCAAAGCGGGGGGTCCTTACAATGAGCAGTTCTTC. The full variable domain, in which reference TRBV7-2 and TRBJ2-1 provide the parts outside the CDR3, is GAGVSQSPSNKVTEKGKDVELRCDPISGHTALYWYRQSLGQGLEFLIYFQGNSAPDKSGLPSDRFSAERTGGSVSTLTIQRTQQEDSAVYLCASKAGGPYNEQFFGPGTRLTVL.

This chain uses TRBV19 with TRBJ1-5; no clear D gene. Trimming pared 3 bases from V and 4 bases from J, leaving 10 bases between. From germline, CDR1 is LNHDA and CDR2 SQIVND (reference sequence). There are 14 residues in the CDR3. CDR3 in DNA: TGTGCCAGTAGTATCCAGTCCGATAATCAGCCCCAGCATTTT. Translated: CASSIQSDNQPQHF.

V is TRBV30 and J is TRBJ2-7; D call uncertain. The CDR3 is made up of 12 amino acids. CDR1 and CDR2 (germline): GTSNPN, SVGIG (reference sequence). Trimming removed 5 bases from V and 6 bases from J, with 14 bases in between. CDR3: CAWELVPGEQYF. The CDR3 DNA reads TGTGCCTGGGAATTAGTACCGGGCGAGCAGTACTTC.

The chain couples TRBV9 to TRBJ2-1; weak D call: TRBD2 (6 bases). CDR1 and CDR2 (germline): SGDLS, YYNGEE. The V end was cut by 4 bases, the J end by 4 bases, with 15 bases between. The CDR3 contains 15 residues. The CDR3 is CASSPGLLTYNEQFF. CDR3 bases: TGTGCCAGCAGCCCGGGACTTCTAACATACAATGAGCAGTTCTTC. Full variable domain (missing parts from reference TRBV9 and TRBJ2-1): DSGVTQTPKHLITATGQRVTLRCSPRSGDLSVYWYQQSLDQGLQFLIQYYNGEERAKGNILERFSAQQFPDLHSELNLSSLELGDSALYFCASSPGLLTYNEQFFGPGTRLTVL.

The V call is TRBV5-4, the J call TRBJ2-1, with 14 bases identical to TRBD2. V shed 4 bases, J shed 4 bases, and the junction held 13 bases outside the gene matches. CDR1 is SGHNT and CDR2 is YYREEE in the germline V gene (reference sequence). CDR3 size: 19 residues. Written as DNA, the CDR3 is TGTGCCAGCAGCGAGGGCAGACTAGCGGGAGGGCCGGGTTACAATGAGCAGTTCTTC. Its protein is CASSEGRLAGGPGYNEQFF.

The chain joins TRBV7-8 to TRBJ2-2, with D tentatively TRBD1 (5 bases). CDR3 length equals 16 residues. In germline, CDR1 is SGHVS, CDR2 FQNEAQ. V lost 4 bases, J lost 1 base, and 13 bases lay in between. CDR3 sequence reads: CASSSFTGVNTGELFF. Here the CDR3 DNA reads TGTGCCAGCAGCTCTTTTACAGGAGTGAACACCGGGGAGCTGTTTTTT.

This clone has only a few counts. The chain employs TRBV30 and TRBJ2-1, with 8 bases aligning to TRBD2. V lost 3 bases and J lost 2; bases outside the gene matches: 6. This CDR3 comprises 15 residues. Germline loops: CDR1 GTSNPN, CDR2 SVGIG (reference sequence). DNA for the CDR3: TGTGCCTGGAGCAAAGCGGGAGCCCCCTACAATGAGCAGTTCTTC. It is translated as CAWSKAGAPYNEQFF.

This rearrangement joins TRBV5-1 to TRBJ2-3; 7 bases map to TRBD2. V dropped 8 bases and J dropped 1; count of bases not matched to a gene: 7. The CDR3 spans 14 residues. Germline values: CDR1 SGHRS, CDR2 YFSETQ. The DNA of the CDR3 is TGCGCCAGTGGGGGGGGGACTCGCACAGATACGCAGTATTTT. It is translated as CASGGGTRTDTQYF.

CDR3 DNA: TGTGCCATCAGTGACCCGGGAAGAACTCTATACGAGCAGTACTTC. The encoded protein is CAISDPGRTLYEQYF. V and J are TRBV10-3 and TRBJ2-7, with a weak D call TRBD2 (5 bases). Trimming took off 3 bases at V and 4 bases at J, with 16 bases between the two ends. Germline CDR1 is ENHRY and CDR2 is SYGVKD. This CDR3 spans 15 amino acids.

This chain uses TRBV6-5 with TRBJ2-7, with 11 bases matching TRBD1. This CDR3 has 14 residues. V was clipped by 2 bases and J by 4 bases; unmatched bases: 1. Germline V CDR1 and CDR2: MNHEY, SVGAGI. CDR3 loop: CASSYGQGAYEQYF. CDR3 nucleotide sequence: TGTGCCAGCAGTTACGGACAGGGGGCTTACGAGCAGTACTTC.

The chain employs TRBV28 and TRBJ2-1, with TRBD1 identical over 8 bases. This CDR3 region has 14 residues. Germline V gene lookup returns CDR1 MDHEN and CDR2 SYDVKM. J was trimmed by 7 bases and V by 2 bases; bases with no gene match: 4. The CDR3 is CASSLGTGGNEQFF. The DNA for the CDR3 is TGTGCCAGCAGTTTAGGGACAGGAGGGAATGAGCAGTTCTTC. The variable domain in full, with the rest retrieved from reference TRBV28 and TRBJ2-1, is DVKVTQSSRYLVKRTGEKVFLECVQDMDHENMFWYRQDPGLGLRLIYFSYDVKMKEKGDIPEGYSVSREKKERFSLILESASTNQTSMYLCASSLGTGGNEQFFGPGTRLTVL.

The gene calls are TRBV10-3 and TRBJ2-1, with D uncertain. Looked up from germline, CDR1 is ENHRY and CDR2 is SYGVKD. V was shortened by 3 bases and J by 15 bases, with 12 bases between the two germline ends. This CDR3 is 11 amino acids long. DNA for the CDR3: TGTGCCATCAGTGATTTAGTATATGCGTTCTTC. It specifies CAISDLVYAFF.

V and J are TRBV10-3 and TRBJ1-4; tentatively, D is TRBD1 (6 bases). Trimming removed 3 bases at V and 5 bases at J, with 13 bases between. Germline V gives CDR1 ENHRY, CDR2 SYGVKD. The CDR3 has 15 residues. The CDR3 region is CAISDPDSLNEKLFF. CDR3 sequence (DNA): TGTGCCATCAGTGACCCGGACAGCTTAAATGAAAAACTGTTTTTT.

This chain uses TRBV9 with TRBJ1-1; D not resolved. With 0 bases removed from V and 4 bases from J, the gap between germline ends came to 10 bases. CDR3 length: 14 residues. The germline gives CDR1 SGDLS, CDR2 YYNGEE. The CDR3 region has the DNA TGTGCCAGCAGCGTAGATCCGGGATTCACTGAAGCTTTCTTT. The encoded protein is CASSVDPGFTEAFF.

The DNA of the CDR3 is TGTGCCAGTAGTATAAGGATAGCGGGAGACGAGCAGTTCTTC. Its protein product is CASSIRIAGDEQFF. The rearrangement joins TRBV19 to TRBJ2-1; TRBD2 agrees at 9 bases. The CDR3 is made up of 14 amino acids. Germline trimming cut 2 bases from V and 10 bases from J; bases unmatched to any gene: 6. Germline values: CDR1 LNHDA, CDR2 SQIVND (reference sequence). Complete variable domain (other parts from reference TRBV19 and TRBJ2-1): DGGITQSPKYLFRKEGQNVTLSCEQNLNHDAMYWYRQDPGQGLRLIYYSQIVNDFQKGDIAEGYSVSREKKESFPLTVTSAQKNPTAFYLCASSIRIAGDEQFFGPGTRLTVL.

CDR3 nucleotide sequence: TGTGCCAGCAGATCGACAGGGGGGCAGTCCTACGAGCAGTACTTC. Translated, it gives CASRSTGGQSYEQYF. The rearrangement uses TRBV6-5 and TRBJ2-7, with 9 nucleotides matching TRBD1. With 6 bases clipped from V and 1 base from J, the junction kept 7 bases outside the gene matches. Germline values: CDR1 MNHEY, CDR2 SVGAGI. The CDR3 is made up of 15 amino acids.

CDR3 DNA: TGTGCCAGCAAGAGCTCACGCAAAAACACTGAAGCTTTCTTT. This gives the protein CASKSSRKNTEAFF. The rearrangement uses TRBV7-9 and TRBJ1-1; D gene unclear. V gave up 7 bases and J gave up 2 bases, with 14 bases separating them. Germline assignment: CDR1 SEHNR and CDR2 FQNEAQ (reference sequence). The CDR3 is made up of 14 amino acids.

V gene TRBV18 combines with J gene TRBJ1-2, with D possibly being TRBD1 (5 bases). Germline V CDR1 and CDR2: KGHSH, LQKENI. The CDR3 has 17 amino acids. V gave up 1 base and J gave up 8 bases, with 23 bases separating them. In DNA, the CDR3 is TGTGCCAGCTCACCACTGCCGACAGATTCGGGAGGTGTAGGCTACACCTTC. Translated: CASSPLPTDSGGVGYTF.

The chain uses TRBV28 and TRBJ1-2, with D unclear. Trimming took 3 bases from V and 8 from J, leaving 19 bases between them. The CDR3 loop spans 15 amino acids. Germline V gene lookup returns CDR1 MDHEN and CDR2 SYDVKM. DNA of the CDR3: TGTGCCAGCAGTTTTAGGGCTCTTGCGGGTTTGGGCTACACCTTC. It encodes CASSFRALAGLGYTF.

This clone was found once. The chain recombines TRBV21-1 with TRBJ2-1; TRBD1 is the table's D call, not checked against the DNA. TRBV21-1 corresponds to a pseudogene. The CDR3 loop spans 12 amino acids. The CDR3 loop is CASSKGANEQFF. The CDR3 coding sequence is TGTGCCAGCAGCAAGGGGGCGAATGAGCAGTTCTTC.

This chain links TRBV6-1 with TRBJ1-4; 7 nucleotides agree with TRBD1. This CDR3 is built from 13 residues. Per germline, CDR1 MNHNS and CDR2 SASEGT. J gave up 4 bases and V 11 bases, and 7 bases lay outside the gene matches. The chain's CDR3 is CALRGQLNEKLFF. The CDR3 DNA sequence: TGTGCCTTAAGGGGGCAGCTTAATGAAAAACTGTTTTTT.